This T cell receptor beta chain was sequenced for a study of cytomegalovirus exposure and HLA in healthy donors. On the study more broadly: Tens of millions of unique TCR sequences came from HLA-typed donors in an early release. Assignment to the Caucasian-associated ancestry cluster applied to approximately 80% of the approximately 400 genotyped donors. Study results and caveats: Indistinguishable V segments, including TRBV6-2 and TRBV6-3, were excluded. In a later analysis, HLA-C alleles had the fewest associated TCRs, DRB1 alleles the most.

The CDR3 is made up of 14 amino acids. The germline gives CDR1 SGHVS, CDR2 FNYEAQ. Trimming took 5 bases from V and 4 from J, leaving 14 bases between them. Both 60 Vbeta primers and 13 Jbeta primers went into the PCR. Only in-frame clones appear in the TCRdb table, and some are missing; sequencing was by immunoSEQ multiplex PCR. In the table there are 200,000 to 250,000 clones, over 60% of which are singletons. Worth noting for this clone: Its specificity is unknown.

Sequencing was done on a sample of PBMCs. This TCR was recovered from a man younger than 30 in good health and CMV-seronegative. The genes are TRBV7-6 and TRBJ1-1; D not certain. DNA for the CDR3: TGTGCCAGCAGCCGATCGATTGGAGGCACTGAAGCTTTCTTT. Translating it yields CASSRSIGGTEAFF.